One and the same sample provided the 5 T cell receptor beta chains below, sequenced in a study of shared clonotypes between healthy human individuals. Data came from immunoSEQ multiplex PCR; TCRdb stores just in-frame clones and leaves some out. The table lists millions of clones, about 92% of them singletons. Only CD45RO-negative cells positively selected for CCR7 counted as naive CD8 cells, so terminally differentiated effector memory CD45RA+ cells were excluded. The sequencing sample was made of naive CD8+ T cells from PBMCs. The receptors were gathered from a man between 18 and 29 years old in good health. Some clones in this sample may be carry-over from other donors' samples.

V usage is TRBV6-5 and J usage is TRBJ2-2; D is perhaps TRBD1 or TRBD2 (5 bases each). This CDR3 has 13 residues. V lost 7 bases, J lost 7 bases, and 13 bases lay in between. CDR1 MNHEY and CDR2 SVGAGI come from the germline V gene. The CDR3 loop is CASTPGAGGELFF. The CDR3 nucleotides are TGTGCCAGCACTCCCGGGGCCGGCGGGGAGCTGTTTTTT.

The chain combines TRBV7-9 with TRBJ2-3; 9 bases align to TRBD2. In germline, CDR1 is SEHNR, CDR2 FQNEAQ (reference sequence). The CDR3 covers 16 residues. J lost 4 bases, V lost 4 bases, and 9 bases had no gene match. This chain's CDR3 is CASSSGEREDSDTQYF. DNA for the CDR3: TGTGCCAGCAGCTCCGGGGAGCGGGAGGATTCAGATACGCAGTATTTT. The full variable domain, with the rest looked up from reference TRBV7-9 and TRBJ2-3, is DTGVSQNPRHKITKRGQNVTFRCDPISEHNRLYWYRQTLGQGPEFLTYFQNEAQLEKSRLLSDRFSAERPKGSFSTLEIQRTEQGDSAMYLCASSSGEREDSDTQYFGPGTRLTVL.

The rearrangement links TRBV10-3 to TRBJ2-5; the match to TRBD2 covers 12 bases. Per the germline V gene, CDR1 is ENHRY and CDR2 is SYGVKD. There are 17 residues in the CDR3. Trimming at V came to 3 bases and at J to 5 bases, leaving 10 bases not matched to a gene. The CDR3 sequence is CAISDIASGREEETQYF. The CDR3 bases are TGTGCCATCAGTGATATCGCTAGCGGGAGGGAGGAGGAGACCCAGTACTTC.

The V and J genes are TRBV25-1 and TRBJ2-2, with D perhaps TRBD1 (5 bases). The V gene's germline CDR1 is MGHDK and CDR2 SYGVNS. Deletions cut 2 bases from V and 1 base from J, with 11 bases between. This CDR3 is 16 amino acids long. The CDR3 bases are TGTGCCAGCAGTGAAGGGGTGGGGCGGAACACCGGGGAGCTGTTTTTT. Encoded protein: CASSEGVGRNTGELFF.

This clone occurred once. The V call is TRBV7-9, the J call TRBJ2-5, with 7 bases fitting TRBD1. V gave up 5 bases and J gave up 3 bases; unmatched junction bases: 15. Germline CDR1 and CDR2: SEHNR and FQNEAQ (reference sequence). This CDR3 contains 17 residues. Here the CDR3 reads CASSRDRVGDRKETQYF. The CDR3 coding sequence is TGTGCCAGCAGCCGAGATCGTGTTGGGGACAGAAAAGAGACCCAGTACTTC. Variable domain in full (rest from reference TRBV7-9 and TRBJ2-5): DTGVSQNPRHKITKRGQNVTFRCDPISEHNRLYWYRQTLGQGPEFLTYFQNEAQLEKSRLLSDRFSAERPKGSFSTLEIQRTEQGDSAMYLCASSRDRVGDRKETQYFGPGTRLLVL.